This T cell receptor (beta chain) was captured in a study of T cells expressing NK-cell markers. CDR1 and CDR2 from the germline V gene are DFQATT and SNEGSKA (reference sequence). The CDR3 covers 15 residues. TCRdb re-called the 5' RACE reads and shows each CDR3 protein once, DNA omitted. The sample is made up of about 300,000 distinct CDR3 sequences, and the top ten hold around 4.2% of it. Points from the study as a whole: Certain NKG2C+ T cell clones were expanded, and their HCMV specificity remained unclear.

A remark on this clonotype: As yet, its antigen is unknown.

The genes are TRBV20-1 and TRBJ2-3; the D call from TCRdb, TRBD1, cannot be confirmed without DNA. This TCR was recovered from a woman between 18 and 70 years old in good health. The sequenced sample consisted of blood T cells: a sorted CD56 or NKG2C T cell subset, CD4+ or CD8+ T cells, or bulk PBMC T cells (not recorded which). CDR3 region: CSARGGGISTDTQYF.